The entry that follows covers one TCR beta chain sequence. V lost 6 bases to trimming and J lost 5 bases; unmatched junction nucleotides: 12. The CDR3 has 15 residues. CDR1 and CDR2 (germline): SGHAT, FQNNGV. Under the authors' procedure: Using reference gene primer amplification, nucleated cell counts were estimated. Assay: immunoSEQ multiplex PCR; the TCRdb copy retains only in-frame clones and omits some. V and J calls and clone size are given by that table; D and trimming were obtained from the DNA. Among 30,000 to 35,000 clones, approximately 82% were seen once, and the ten largest hold 6% to 8%. The data were taken from a study of blood T cell repertoires in COVID-19. Study-wide background: The origin of the acute and convalescent COVID-19 samples was the United States, Italy and Spain. Sample material is recorded as cDNA or gDNA derived from T cells, B-cell-depleted T cells, or PBMCs.

The receptor's source is a woman aged 55-69 years with acute or convalescent COVID-19. The sequenced sample was peripheral blood. This sequence joins TRBV11-2 and TRBJ1-2; 7 positions match TRBD1. The CDR3 sequence is CASSRGGTARYGYTF. DNA of the CDR3: TGTGCCAGCAGTCGGGGGGGGACAGCCCGTTATGGCTACACCTTC.